Shown below are 10 T cell receptor beta chains from a single sample sequenced in a study of CD8 T cells in Susac syndrome. RNA, at about 0.45 to 1 ug, was reverse transcribed with random hexamers. A single record per CDR3 protein comes from TCRdb applying MiXCR to the immunoSEQ multiplex PCR reads. The top ten hold 0.5% of the sample, which has fewer than 100,000 distinct CDR3 sequences, roughly 90% seen once. Sequenced sample: CD8+ T cells from PBMCs. These receptors were taken from a human donor with multiple sclerosis.

This chain connects TRBV7-9 to TRBJ2-1; D call uncertain. The CDR3 loop spans 12 amino acids. Trimming removed 5 bases from V and 9 bases from J, with 11 bases in between. Germline V gene sequence: CDR1 SEHNR, CDR2 FQNEAQ (reference sequence). The CDR3 here is CASSPRGIEQFF. CDR3 DNA sequence: TGTGCCAGCAGCCCTCGAGGCATTGAGCAGTTCTTC.

The gene calls are TRBV10-2 and TRBJ1-5; TRBD1 matches 10 bases. Trimming at V came to 2 bases and at J to 5 bases, leaving 9 bases not matched to a gene. There are 17 residues in the CDR3. Per germline, CDR1 WSHSY and CDR2 SAAADI. The CDR3 sequence is CASSERSGTGVDQPQHF. For the CDR3, the DNA is TGCGCCAGCAGTGAGAGGTCCGGGACAGGGGTAGATCAGCCCCAGCATTTT.

This sequence joins TRBV27 and TRBJ2-1; no reliable D call. CDR1 and CDR2 from the germline V gene are MNHEY and SMNVEV (reference sequence). The V and J ends lost 7 bases and 4 bases respectively, with 14 bases between them. The CDR3 covers 14 residues. CDR3 sequence reads: CASNPSLGYNEQFF. CDR3 nucleotide sequence: TGTGCCAGCAACCCCTCCCTGGGTTACAATGAGCAGTTCTTC.

The genes are TRBV24-1 and TRBJ2-1, with 9 bases fitting TRBD2. V lost 2 bases and J lost 6; bases outside the gene matches: 1. The germline V gene encodes CDR1 KGHDR and CDR2 SFDVKD. This CDR3 has 14 residues. CDR3 protein: CATSDWTSVNEQFF. The CDR3 coding sequence is TGTGCCACCAGTGATTGGACTAGCGTCAATGAGCAGTTCTTC.

The chain carries TRBV6-2 or TRBV6-3 and TRBJ1-1; TRBD1 aligns across 8 bases. The V gene end was trimmed by 5 bases and the J gene end by 6 bases; junction bases not matched to a gene: 17. CDR1 and CDR2 (germline): MNHEY, SVGEGT. The CDR3 sequence is 17 residues long. The CDR3 bases are TGTGCCAGCAGTCCCTGGACCCTCGACAGGGGTGGCGCTGAAGCTTTCTTT. Amino acids: CASSPWTLDRGGAEAFF.

The V and J genes are TRBV15 and TRBJ2-2, with D unresolved. The CDR3 has 13 residues. V was shortened by 0 bases and J by 4 bases, with 3 bases between the two germline ends. Germline CDR1 and CDR2: LNHNV and YYDKDF (reference sequence). The CDR3 loop reads CATSRDPTGELFF. CDR3 DNA: TGTGCCACCAGCAGAGATCCCACCGGGGAGCTGTTTTTT.

This sequence joins TRBV20-1 and TRBJ1-2; possibly TRBD1 for D (5 bases). CDR1 and CDR2 (germline): DFQATT, SNEGSKA (reference sequence). This CDR3 has 14 amino acids. Trimming pared 3 bases from V and 4 bases from J, leaving 15 bases between. This chain's CDR3 is CSARGRQHIYGYTF. CDR3 bases: TGCAGTGCTAGGGGGCGACAGCATATCTATGGCTACACCTTC.

V gene TRBV24-1 combines with J gene TRBJ2-1, with D hard to call. V was shortened by 1 base and J by 8 bases, with 11 bases between the two germline ends. This CDR3 comprises 14 residues. Germline CDR1 reads KGHDR; CDR2 reads SFDVKD. In DNA, the CDR3 is TGTGCCACCAGTGATTTTCCCCGCGACCATGAGCAGTTCTTC. It yields the protein CATSDFPRDHEQFF.

The CDR3: CASGLSTRRGGYNEQFF. DNA for the CDR3: TGTGCTAGTGGTTTGTCAACACGAAGGGGGGGCTACAATGAGCAGTTCTTC. V usage is TRBV12-5 and J usage is TRBJ2-1, with a tentative D call TRBD2 (7 bases). Trimming cost V 2 bases and J 3 bases, with 17 bases left between them. The CDR3 length is 17 residues. Germline V gene sequence: CDR1 LGHNT, CDR2 FRNRAP.

The chain links TRBV3-1 to TRBJ2-7, with D tentatively TRBD1 (6 bases). Trimming stripped 6 bases from V and 0 bases from J, with 21 bases between. Germline V lookup: CDR1 LGHDT, CDR2 YNNKEL (reference sequence). The CDR3 has 17 amino acids. CDR3 region: CASSQYTTGNLSYEQYF. CDR3 coding DNA: TGTGCCAGCAGTCAGTACACGACAGGAAACCTCTCCTACGAGCAGTACTTC.